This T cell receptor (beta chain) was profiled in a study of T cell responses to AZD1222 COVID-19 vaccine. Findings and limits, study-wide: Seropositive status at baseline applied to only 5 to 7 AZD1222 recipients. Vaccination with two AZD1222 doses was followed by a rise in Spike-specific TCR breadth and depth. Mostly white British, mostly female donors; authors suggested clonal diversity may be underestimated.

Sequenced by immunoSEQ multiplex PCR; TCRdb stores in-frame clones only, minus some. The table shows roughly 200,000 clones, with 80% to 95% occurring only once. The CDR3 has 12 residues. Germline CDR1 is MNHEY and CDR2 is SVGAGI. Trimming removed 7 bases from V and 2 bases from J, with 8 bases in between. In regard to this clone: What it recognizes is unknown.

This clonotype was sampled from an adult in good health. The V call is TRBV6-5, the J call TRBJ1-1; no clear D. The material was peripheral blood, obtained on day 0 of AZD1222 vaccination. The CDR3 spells CASTWANTEAFF. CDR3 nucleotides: TGTGCCAGCACCTGGGCTAACACTGAAGCTTTCTTT.